A single sample gave rise to the 30 T cell receptor beta chains below, sequenced in a study of T cell responses to AZD1222 COVID-19 vaccine. This table comes from immunoSEQ multiplex PCR, and its TCRdb copy is limited to in-frame clones, with some not included. The top ten hold approximately 0.98% of the sample, which has roughly 180,000 clones, over 85% seen once. Sequencing used peripheral blood, obtained 28 days after the second dose of the MenACWY control vaccine. The receptor source for this set is an adult who received the MenACWY meningococcal vaccine as a control.

The chain uses TRBV5-1 and TRBJ2-3; TRBD2 matches 10 bases. The germline V gene encodes CDR1 SGHRS and CDR2 YFSETQ. V shed 0 bases and J 6 bases; nucleotides not matched to a gene: 7. The CDR3 extends over 16 amino acids. The CDR3 coding sequence is TGCGCCAGCAGCTTGGGGTCAACTAGCGGGGTGGATACGCAGTATTTT. Its protein is CASSLGSTSGVDTQYF.

V gene TRBV19 combines with J gene TRBJ1-6, with TRBD1 as a possible D gene (6 bases). This CDR3 spans 15 amino acids. V lost 1 base to trimming and J lost 7 bases, with 11 bases between them. Germline V CDR1 and CDR2: LNHDA, SQIVND (reference sequence). The CDR3: CASSIVTGNNSPLHF. In DNA, the CDR3 is TGTGCCAGTAGTATAGTAACAGGGAACAATTCACCCCTCCACTTT.

The J gene is TRBJ2-7, the V gene TRBV14; D remains unclear. The CDR3 consists of 13 residues. Germline CDR1 is SGHDN and CDR2 is FVKESK. Between the trimmed V and J ends, which lost 2 bases and 2 bases, there was a span of 7 bases. CDR3 residues: CASSQRWAYEQYF. CDR3 DNA sequence: TGTGCCAGCAGCCAAAGGTGGGCCTACGAGCAGTACTTC.

This chain joins TRBV28 and TRBJ1-3; D is undetermined. Looked up from germline, CDR1 is MDHEN and CDR2 is SYDVKM. The CDR3 sequence is 16 residues long. V lost 5 bases and J 0 bases, leaving 14 bases between the germline ends. The DNA of the CDR3 is TGTGCCAGCAGTACAAGCGCAGTAAGCTCTGGAAACACCATATATTTT. As protein: CASSTSAVSSGNTIYF. Together with reference TRBV28 and TRBJ1-3, the CDR3 gives the full variable domain: DVKVTQSSRYLVKRTGEKVFLECVQDMDHENMFWYRQDPGLGLRLIYFSYDVKMKEKGDIPEGYSVSREKKERFSLILESASTNQTSMYLCASSTSAVSSGNTIYFGEGSWLTVV.

The genes are TRBV28 and TRBJ2-7; D tentatively fits TRBD1 or TRBD2 (6 bases each). This CDR3 is built from 18 residues. Germline CDR1 is MDHEN and CDR2 is SYDVKM. Trimming cost V 5 bases and J 1 base, with 24 bases left between them. The CDR3: CASSPLPRGPVLSYEQYF. CDR3 DNA: TGTGCCAGCAGTCCCCTCCCCCGGGGGCCGGTTTTATCCTACGAGCAGTACTTC.

This clone is a singleton in its sample. The chain uses TRBV19 and TRBJ2-2, with D perhaps TRBD1 (6 bases). Germline V gene sequence: CDR1 LNHDA, CDR2 SQIVND (reference sequence). V was cut by 5 bases and J by 5 bases, with 9 bases left in between. CDR3 length: 13 amino acids. DNA for the CDR3: TGTGCCAGTAGTGGAGACAGGACCGGGGAGCTGTTTTTT. It yields the protein CASSGDRTGELFF.

This clone has only a few counts. The rearrangement joins TRBV19 to TRBJ1-4; D is undetermined. Germline-derived CDR1 and CDR2 are LNHDA and SQIVND (reference sequence). The CDR3 length is 14 residues. Between the trimmed V and J ends, which lost 3 bases and 8 bases, there was a span of 13 bases. The CDR3 protein is CASSIGGVREKLFF. The CDR3 nucleotides read TGTGCCAGTAGTATTGGCGGTGTTAGGGAAAAACTGTTTTTT.

The chain combines TRBV6-6 with TRBJ1-1; D gene ambiguous. Germline V gene sequence: CDR1 MNHNY, CDR2 SVGAGI (reference sequence). V lost 5 bases and J 5 bases, leaving 9 bases between the germline ends. The CDR3 has 12 amino acids. In nucleotides, the CDR3 is TGTGCCAGCAGTCGGCCCAGAACTGAAGCTTTCTTT. Its translation is CASSRPRTEAFF.

This chain uses TRBV6-2 or TRBV6-3 with TRBJ1-2; D ambiguous. Germline values: CDR1 MNHEY, CDR2 SVGEGT. Trimming took off 5 bases at V and 4 bases at J, with 8 bases between the two ends. The length of the CDR3 is 12 residues. The DNA of the CDR3 is TGTGCCAGCAGTCGGTTGGGCTATGGCTACACCTTC. It encodes CASSRLGYGYTF.

V gene TRBV9 combines with J gene TRBJ1-3; no reliable D call. V was trimmed by 5 bases and J by 1 base, leaving 16 bases between them. The CDR3 is 16 residues long. The germline V gene encodes CDR1 SGDLS and CDR2 YYNGEE. CDR3 loop: CASSTTGSRSGNTIYF. The CDR3 nucleotides are TGTGCCAGCAGTACCACTGGGAGCCGGTCTGGAAACACCATATATTTT.

V is TRBV3-1 (or the pseudogene TRBV3-2) and J is TRBJ1-6; perhaps TRBD1 as D (6 bases). V was trimmed by 4 bases and J by 1 base, leaving 23 bases between them. The CDR3 consists of 20 residues. The germline gives CDR1 LGHDT, CDR2 YNNKEL (reference sequence). In nucleotides, the CDR3 is TGTGCCAGCAGCCTGAACGATATGTCGGGGGGCAATTCCTATAATTCACCCCTCCACTTT. It codes for CASSLNDMSGGNSYNSPLHF.

The V call is TRBV19, the J call TRBJ1-2; a possible D gene is TRBD1 (5 bases). V lost 8 bases, J lost 6 bases, and 19 bases lay in between. The germline V gene encodes CDR1 LNHDA and CDR2 SQIVND (reference sequence). CDR3 length: 14 residues. CDR3 in amino acids: CASWTLRQSNGYTF. In nucleotides, the CDR3 is TGTGCCAGTTGGACCCTTAGACAGTCGAATGGCTACACCTTC.

This chain uses TRBV19 with TRBJ1-2; TRBD1 is a possible D gene (5 bases). Germline-derived CDR1 and CDR2 are LNHDA and SQIVND (reference sequence). This CDR3 contains 14 residues. The V gene lost 2 bases and the J gene lost 5 bases, with 12 bases spanning the gap. The CDR3 coding sequence is TGTGCCAGTAGTATACAGGCTGGACAATATGGCTACACCTTC. Amino acids: CASSIQAGQYGYTF.

DNA of the CDR3: TGTGCCAGCCGAGGAGGTTGGGAGTACGGTCCAGATACGCAGTATTTT. Its translation: CASRGGWEYGPDTQYF. The rearrangement uses TRBV3-1 (or the pseudogene TRBV3-2) and TRBJ2-3, with D possibly being TRBD2 (5 bases). Trimming cost V 8 bases and J 4 bases, with 22 bases left between them. The CDR3 sequence is 16 residues long. CDR1 LGHDT and CDR2 YNNKEL come from the germline V gene (reference sequence).

The V call is TRBV6-5, the J call TRBJ1-5; 7 bases align to TRBD1. Looked up from germline, CDR1 is MNHEY and CDR2 is SVGAGI. The CDR3 runs to 14 residues. Trimming cost V 5 bases and J 4 bases; bases outside gene matches: 5. The CDR3: CASSPGTANQPQHF. CDR3 bases: TGTGCCAGCAGTCCCGGGACAGCTAATCAGCCCCAGCATTTT.

The V call is TRBV7-2, the J call TRBJ2-1; 12 positions agree with TRBD2. CDR1 is SGHTA and CDR2 is FQGNSA in the germline V gene. The CDR3 is 14 amino acids. V was clipped by 5 bases and J by 8 bases; unmatched bases: 4. CDR3 residues: CASSRTSGVDEQFF. As DNA, the CDR3 is TGTGCCAGCAGCCGGACTAGCGGGGTGGATGAGCAGTTCTTC.

The chain combines TRBV10-3 with TRBJ2-1; 10 nucleotides line up with TRBD1. The CDR3 is made up of 15 amino acids. V gave up 4 bases and J gave up 4 bases; unmatched junction bases: 4. Germline CDR1 reads ENHRY; CDR2 reads SYGVKD. CDR3 in amino acids: CAISGRTGGYNEQFF. In DNA form, the CDR3 reads TGTGCCATCAGTGGGCGGACAGGGGGATACAATGAGCAGTTCTTC.

The chain combines TRBV6-5 with TRBJ1-3, with D perhaps matching TRBD1 (6 bases). Germline values: CDR1 MNHEY, CDR2 SVGAGI. The CDR3 covers 14 residues. The V gene lost 7 bases and the J gene lost 0 bases, with 10 bases spanning the gap. CDR3 protein: CASNPTGSGNTIYF. DNA of the CDR3: TGTGCCAGCAACCCGACAGGCTCTGGAAACACCATATATTTT.

The chain uses TRBV9 and TRBJ1-1; 9 positions match TRBD1. The germline V gene encodes CDR1 SGDLS and CDR2 YYNGEE. After removal of 2 bases from V and 1 base from J, the junction contained 3 bases not matched to a gene. The CDR3 contains 15 residues. Here the CDR3 reads CASSVGDRANTEAFF. The CDR3 coding sequence is TGTGCCAGCAGCGTTGGGGACAGGGCGAACACTGAAGCTTTCTTT.

In nucleotides, the CDR3 is TGTGCCAGCAGCCAGTCGATCCGGGACAGCTATGGCTACACCTTC. Translating gives CASSQSIRDSYGYTF. The chain joins TRBV4-2 to TRBJ1-2; TRBD1 agrees at 7 bases. Trimming at V came to 3 bases and at J to 4 bases, leaving 8 bases not matched to a gene. Per the germline V gene, CDR1 is LGHNA and CDR2 is YNFKEQ. The CDR3 is 15 residues long.

The chain carries TRBV4-3 and TRBJ1-2; D is ambiguous. Germline V lookup: CDR1 LGHNA, CDR2 YSLEER. The germline V and J ends were trimmed by 0 bases and 1 base, with 15 bases remaining between them. The CDR3 length is 17 residues. This CDR3 is CASSQETLTGDNYGYTF. CDR3 nucleotide sequence: TGCGCCAGCAGCCAAGAAACACTAACGGGAGATAACTATGGCTACACCTTC.

The chain is built from TRBV19 and TRBJ1-1; 8 bases are a match to TRBD1. The CDR3 runs 17 residues. Losses at the gene ends were 4 bases for V and 0 bases for J; bases not matched to a gene: 10. Germline V gene data show CDR1 as LNHDA and CDR2 as SQIVND (reference sequence). In nucleotides, the CDR3 is TGTGCCAGTAGTAGGCCCTCAGGGGGCTCCATGAACACTGAAGCTTTCTTT. It specifies CASSRPSGGSMNTEAFF.

On this clone: Additional DNA sequences in this sample encode the identical CDR3. V and J are TRBV28 and TRBJ2-7; D is ambiguous. CDR1 is MDHEN, CDR2 SYDVKM, per germline. The germline V and J ends were trimmed by 2 bases and 4 bases, with 3 bases remaining between them. The CDR3 consists of 11 residues. The CDR3 reads CASSLGYEQYF. As DNA, the CDR3 is TGTGCCAGCAGTTTAGGATACGAGCAGTACTTC. The variable domain in full, with the rest retrieved from reference TRBV28 and TRBJ2-7, is DVKVTQSSRYLVKRTGEKVFLECVQDMDHENMFWYRQDPGLGLRLIYFSYDVKMKEKGDIPEGYSVSREKKERFSLILESASTNQTSMYLCASSLGYEQYFGPGTRLTVT.

This chain joins TRBV18 and TRBJ1-1, with TRBD1 as a possible D gene (6 bases). Germline V gene lookup returns CDR1 KGHSH and CDR2 LQKENI. The CDR3 sequence is 15 residues long. Between the trimmed V and J ends, which lost 3 bases and 6 bases, there was a span of 17 bases. CDR3 nucleotides: TGTGCCAGCTCACCGGCCGGGGCAGGGGAGGCTGAAGCTTTCTTT. Translating it yields CASSPAGAGEAEAFF.

The J gene is TRBJ1-2, the V gene TRBV19, with 7 positions matching TRBD1. V lost 6 bases and J lost 3; bases outside the gene matches: 10. Germline CDR1 LNHDA, CDR2 SQIVND (reference sequence). This CDR3 comprises 15 residues. For the CDR3, the DNA is TGTGCCAGTAGACGAACGCGGGACAGCCACTATGGCTACACCTTC. Translated: CASRRTRDSHYGYTF.

This clone was recorded once. The V gene is TRBV19, the J gene TRBJ2-7, with 11 bases that match TRBD1. Germline loops: CDR1 LNHDA, CDR2 SQIVND (reference sequence). V trimming: 5 bases; J trimming: 2 bases; junction bases outside the gene matches: 8. The CDR3 sequence is 16 residues long. This CDR3 reads CASSLGTGGAAYEQYF. Written as DNA, the CDR3 is TGTGCCAGTAGTTTGGGGACAGGGGGAGCCGCCTACGAGCAGTACTTC.

V gene TRBV4-1 combines with J gene TRBJ1-3; no clear D gene. Trimming pared 1 base from V and 0 bases from J, leaving 10 bases between. The CDR3 is made up of 16 amino acids. CDR1 and CDR2 (germline): MGHRA, YSYEKL. CDR3: CASSQGRGYSGNTIYF. The CDR3 nucleotides are TGCGCCAGCAGCCAAGGACGGGGATACTCTGGAAACACCATATATTTT.

The genes are TRBV25-1 and TRBJ1-6, with D hard to call. The CDR3 is 12 residues long. V was trimmed by 3 bases and J by 13 bases, leaving 10 bases between them. Germline V gene data show CDR1 as MGHDK and CDR2 as SYGVNS. The CDR3 region has the DNA TGTGCCAGCAGTGATTTGACAAACCCCCTCCACTTT. It encodes CASSDLTNPLHF.

The chain couples TRBV24-1 to TRBJ1-5; the D gene is possibly TRBD1 (5 bases). V was trimmed by 10 bases and J by 1 base, leaving 7 bases between them. The germline gives CDR1 KGHDR, CDR2 SFDVKD. The CDR3 runs 12 residues. The CDR3 sequence is CATQGSNQPQHF. For the CDR3, the DNA is TGTGCCACGCAGGGAAGCAATCAGCCCCAGCATTTT.

This chain links TRBV9 with TRBJ1-3; D is uncertain. V shed 0 bases and J shed 3 bases, with 10 bases lying between them. The CDR3 has 15 amino acids. The germline V gene encodes CDR1 SGDLS and CDR2 YYNGEE. The CDR3 DNA is TGTGCCAGCAGCGTAGTTGAGGGAGATGGAAACACCATATATTTT. It translates to CASSVVEGDGNTIYF.